Listed here are 26 T cell receptor beta chains from one sample, sequenced in a study of preoperative IRX-2 immunotherapy in early breast cancer (dated by TCRdb to the late 2010s). Library creation used the immunoSEQ multiplex PCR assay. TCRdb provides this immuneACCESS table in a form limited to in-frame rearrangements. Some clones are lacking; in checked studies, under half of them reflect an unresolved V gene, and why the rest are absent is not known. The sample yields 35,000 to 45,000 clones; 70% to 85% were counted once. The top ten clonotypes cover roughly 1.2% of the sample. Explained via the paper, the treatment or condition label denotes: preoperative locoregional IRX-2 cytokine immunotherapy. Sequences were derived from tumor tissue, sampled after IRX-2 immunotherapy. These receptors were taken from a human donor with breast cancer.

CDR3 coding DNA: TGTGCCAGCAGTTACTTCCCAATGGATACGCAGTATTTT. Translation: CASSYFPMDTQYF. The V call is TRBV6-8, the J call TRBJ2-3; D not certain. Trimming stripped 1 base from V and 6 bases from J, with 8 bases between. The germline V gene has CDR1 MNHGY and CDR2 SAAAGT. This CDR3 has 13 residues.

This chain connects TRBV11-3 to TRBJ2-3; 8 bases map to TRBD2. Germline-derived CDR1 and CDR2 are SGHNT and YENEEA. The CDR3 has 16 amino acids. The V segment lost 5 bases and the J segment 2 bases; nucleotides outside the gene matches: 9. The CDR3 loop is CASSPTGTSNTDTQYF. DNA for the CDR3: TGTGCCAGCAGCCCGACGGGGACTAGTAACACAGATACGCAGTATTTT.

V and J are TRBV16 and TRBJ2-3, with TRBD2 matching over 10 bases. The CDR3 length is 22 residues. Germline V gene data show CDR1 as KGHSY and CDR2 as FQNENV. The ends lost 8 bases at V and 2 bases at J; junction bases unmatched: 28. CDR3 DNA sequence: TGTGCCAGCGGAGGCCGCGGGGGCAGATTAGCGGGAGGATGGAAACTCACAGATACGCAGTATTTT. Translation gives CASGGRGGRLAGGWKLTDTQYF.

This clone was seen a few times. This rearrangement joins TRBV6-8 to TRBJ1-3; D call uncertain. The CDR3 contains 12 residues. Trimming took 5 bases from V and 10 from J, leaving 12 bases between them. Germline V CDR1 and CDR2: MNHGY, SAAAGT. CDR3 amino acids: CASSPFESTIYF. The CDR3 DNA follows: TGTGCCAGCAGTCCTTTTGAGAGTACCATATATTTT.

The chain recombines TRBV6-1 with TRBJ1-2; D gene uncertain. The CDR3 is 14 residues long. The V and J ends lost 0 bases and 5 bases respectively, with 10 bases between them. From germline, CDR1 is MNHNS and CDR2 SASEGT. The CDR3 region is CASSEALGDYGYTF. DNA for the CDR3: TGTGCCAGCAGTGAAGCGTTGGGAGATTATGGCTACACCTTC.

The CDR3 sequence: CASSPTSGSTDTQYF. DNA of the CDR3: TGTGCCAGCAGCCCTACTAGCGGGAGCACAGATACGCAGTATTTT. The chain is built from TRBV7-8 and TRBJ2-3; 9 positions match TRBD2. Unmatched junction bases numbered 3, after V lost 5 bases and J lost 0 bases. The CDR3 covers 15 residues. Germline V CDR1 and CDR2: SGHVS, FQNEAQ.

The chain combines TRBV29-1 with TRBJ1-2; 9 bases map to TRBD1. Germline CDR1 SQVTM, CDR2 ANQGSEA. The CDR3 consists of 15 residues. Germline trimming cut 5 bases from V and 4 bases from J; bases unmatched to any gene: 11. The CDR3 loop reads CSVIPSGQGAYGYTF. The CDR3 DNA follows: TGCAGCGTTATTCCCTCGGGACAGGGCGCCTATGGCTACACCTTC.

There are many counts of this clone. The chain has TRBV6-8 and TRBJ1-4, with D perhaps matching TRBD1 (5 bases). The CDR3 contains 14 residues. The germline CDR1 and CDR2 sequences are MNHGY and SAAAGT. Trimming shortened V by 6 bases and J by 8 bases, and 16 bases separated the two germline ends. The CDR3 bases are TGTGCCAGCAGACCCGACAGTCTCCTCGAAAAACTGTTTTTT. Its translation is CASRPDSLLEKLFF.

V usage is TRBV23-1 and J usage is TRBJ1-2, with 10 nucleotides matching TRBD1. TRBV23-1 is flagged as an ORF with uncertain function. CDR3 size: 13 residues. The J segment lost 7 bases and the V segment lost 6 bases, leaving 5 bases of the junction unmatched. CDR3 protein: CASSLGQGFGYTF. CDR3 coding DNA: TGCGCCAGCAGCTTGGGACAGGGGTTTGGCTACACCTTC.

This clone was picked up a small number of times. The V call is TRBV11-3, the J call TRBJ1-5, with 7 nucleotides matching TRBD1. The junction had 5 bases not matched to a gene; V was cut back by 3 bases and J by 3 bases. The CDR3 extends over 15 amino acids. Germline V lookup: CDR1 SGHNT, CDR2 YENEEA. CDR3 coding DNA: TGTGCCAGCAGCTTGGTGGGACAGTCCAATCAGCCCCAGCATTTT. Protein product: CASSLVGQSNQPQHF. Using reference TRBV11-3 and TRBJ1-5 for the parts outside the CDR3, the full variable domain is EAGVVQSPRYKIIEKKQPVAFWCNPISGHNTLYWYLQNLGQGPELLIRYENEEAVDDSQLPKDRFSAERLKGVDSTLKIQPAELGDSAVYLCASSLVGQSNQPQHFGDGTRLSIL.

Written as DNA, the CDR3 is TGTGCCAGTAGTATTAGTATCGAGGTGGTCACTGAAGCTTTCTTT. Translation gives CASSISIEVVTEAFF. The chain uses TRBV19 and TRBJ1-1; D not resolved. CDR1 LNHDA and CDR2 SQIVND come from the germline V gene (reference sequence). Trimming pared 3 bases from V and 4 bases from J, leaving 15 bases between. The CDR3 is made up of 15 amino acids.

The gene calls are TRBV5-1 and TRBJ2-7; 10 bases fit TRBD1. This CDR3 is 16 amino acids long. V lost 4 bases, J lost 1 base, and 8 bases stayed unmatched. Germline V gene sequence: CDR1 SGHRS, CDR2 YFSETQ. The CDR3 here is CASSPGTGARSYEQYF. CDR3 DNA: TGCGCCAGCAGCCCCGGGACAGGGGCACGGTCCTACGAGCAGTACTTC. Complete variable domain (other parts from reference TRBV5-1 and TRBJ2-7): KAGVTQTPRYLIKTRGQQVTLSCSPISGHRSVSWYQQTPGQGLQFLFEYFSETQRNKGNFPGRFSGRQFSNSRSEMNVSTLELGDSALYLCASSPGTGARSYEQYFGPGTRLTVT.

A few counts support this clone. This chain joins TRBV19 and TRBJ2-7; perhaps TRBD1 as D (6 bases). The CDR3 consists of 15 residues. Germline-derived CDR1 and CDR2 are LNHDA and SQIVND (reference sequence). V was pared by 6 bases and J by 7 bases, with 22 bases between. CDR3 protein: CASRLDAQGSWEQYF. For the CDR3, the DNA is TGTGCCAGTAGACTCGACGCCCAGGGGTCCTGGGAGCAGTACTTC.

This chain links TRBV5-1 with TRBJ2-1; a possible D gene is TRBD1 (6 bases). CDR3 length: 14 amino acids. CDR1 is SGHRS and CDR2 is YFSETQ in the germline V gene. The V gene lost 3 bases and the J gene lost 5 bases, with 12 bases spanning the gap. The chain's CDR3 is CASSYRDTDNEQFF. For the CDR3, the DNA is TGCGCCAGCAGCTACCGGGACACGGACAATGAGCAGTTCTTC.

By sample share, this clone is medium-sized. The chain carries TRBV6-8 and TRBJ1-3, with D unresolved. The CDR3 totals 15 residues. CDR1 and CDR2 from the germline V gene are MNHGY and SAAAGT. V gave up 5 bases and J gave up 0 bases, with 11 bases separating them. CDR3 sequence: CASSEDGSSGNTIYF. CDR3 DNA: TGTGCCAGCAGTGAGGATGGATCCTCTGGAAACACCATATATTTT.

This clone is a singleton in its sample. CDR3 residues: CASSTLANYGYTF. The CDR3 nucleotides read TGTGCCAGTAGTACCCTAGCTAACTATGGCTACACCTTC. The chain recombines TRBV19 with TRBJ1-2; D gene unclear. This CDR3 contains 13 residues. Trimming pared 4 bases from V and 0 bases from J, leaving 6 bases between. Germline V gene sequence: CDR1 LNHDA, CDR2 SQIVND (reference sequence).

This chain joins TRBV28 and TRBJ2-7, with 9 bases identical to TRBD2. Germline lookup yields CDR1 MDHEN and CDR2 SYDVKM. The CDR3 spans 15 residues. With 7 bases clipped from V and 5 bases from J, the junction kept 12 bases outside the gene matches. The CDR3: CASNLGGRGRDEQYF. In DNA, the CDR3 is TGTGCCAGCAACCTCGGCGGGAGGGGAAGGGACGAGCAGTACTTC.

This clone has only a few counts. The J gene is TRBJ1-5, the V gene TRBV6-1; no definite D call. Between the trimmed V and J ends, which lost 1 base and 4 bases, there was a span of 11 bases. This CDR3 region has 15 residues. The germline gives CDR1 MNHNS, CDR2 SASEGT. The DNA for the CDR3 is TGTGCCAGCAGTGAAGGGCAAGGCTTTAATCAGCCCCAGCATTTT. It yields the protein CASSEGQGFNQPQHF.

As DNA, the CDR3 is TGCAGCGCCTCCGGGACTAGCGGGGTGGAGACCCAGTACTTC. Translated, it gives CSASGTSGVETQYF. The chain joins TRBV29-1 to TRBJ2-5, with 13 nucleotides matching TRBD2. The V and J ends lost 7 bases and 5 bases, in that order; junction bases with no gene match: 7. Germline assignment: CDR1 SQVTM and CDR2 ANQGSEA. The CDR3 spans 14 residues.

J is TRBJ2-1 and V is TRBV7-1; the match to TRBD2 covers 9 bases. TRBV7-1 is an ORF; its function is uncertain. J was trimmed by 3 bases and V by 5 bases; bases with no gene match: 8. This CDR3 comprises 16 residues. CDR3 sequence (DNA): TGTGCCAGCAGCGTAGCGCCTAGCGGGGTCTACAATGAGCAGTTCTTC. Translation: CASSVAPSGVYNEQFF.

This clone is medium-sized by share. The chain carries TRBV11-3 and TRBJ2-1, with 14 bases that match TRBD2. CDR3 length equals 16 residues. Germline CDR1 is SGHNT and CDR2 is YENEEA. Trimming cost V 6 bases and J 8 bases; bases outside gene matches: 9. CDR3 residues: CASSAGTSGRRDEQFF. The CDR3 bases are TGTGCCAGCAGTGCCGGGACTAGCGGGAGACGAGATGAGCAGTTCTTC.

The chain combines TRBV28 with TRBJ2-7; TRBD1 agrees at 8 bases. The V segment lost 5 bases and the J segment 3 bases; nucleotides outside the gene matches: 3. This CDR3 contains 13 residues. Germline-derived CDR1 and CDR2 are MDHEN and SYDVKM. CDR3 region: CASSRTGIYEQYF. The CDR3 DNA is TGTGCCAGCAGTCGGACAGGGATCTACGAGCAGTACTTC.

This sequence joins TRBV7-1 and TRBJ2-7, with a weak D call TRBD1 (6 bases). TRBV7-1 is placed among ORFs of uncertain function. The CDR3 has 14 residues. With 4 bases removed from V and 6 bases from J, the gap between germline ends came to 16 bases. The CDR3 region is CASSLGQGNGEQYF. CDR3 DNA: TGTGCCAGCAGCTTAGGGCAGGGGAATGGCGAGCAGTACTTC.

With regard to this clone: The junction departs from the called germline gene at one end, perhaps through a read error. CDR3 DNA: TGTGCCAGCAGTTTAACAGGGCTGGATATGCAGTATTTT. It specifies CASSLTGLDMQYF. J is TRBJ2-3 and V is TRBV28; a possible D gene is TRBD1 (6 bases). CDR3 length: 13 residues. The germline gives CDR1 MDHEN, CDR2 SYDVKM.

This rearrangement joins TRBV5-1 to TRBJ1-4; D perhaps matches TRBD1 (5 bases). Germline V CDR1 and CDR2: SGHRS, YFSETQ. The CDR3 sequence is 15 residues long. Trimming cost V 3 bases and J 4 bases, with 13 bases left between them. CDR3 coding DNA: TGCGCCAGCAGCTCGCACTTGGGGGGTAATGAAAAACTGTTTTTT. It translates to CASSSHLGGNEKLFF.

This clone was seen only a few times. The chain carries TRBV14 and TRBJ2-7; D is ambiguous. CDR1 is SGHDN, CDR2 FVKESK, per germline. Deletions cut 0 bases from V and 2 bases from J, with 11 bases between. The CDR3 length is 15 residues. The CDR3 sequence: CASSQDLGTAYEQYF. The CDR3 bases are TGTGCCAGCAGCCAAGATCTGGGCACCGCCTACGAGCAGTACTTC. Combining the CDR3 with reference TRBV14 and TRBJ2-7 gives the whole variable domain EAGVTQFPSHSVIEKGQTVTLRCDPISGHDNLYWYRRVMGKEIKFLLHFVKESKQDESGMPNNRFLAERTGGTYSTLKVQPAELEDSGVYFCASSQDLGTAYEQYFGPGTRLTVT.